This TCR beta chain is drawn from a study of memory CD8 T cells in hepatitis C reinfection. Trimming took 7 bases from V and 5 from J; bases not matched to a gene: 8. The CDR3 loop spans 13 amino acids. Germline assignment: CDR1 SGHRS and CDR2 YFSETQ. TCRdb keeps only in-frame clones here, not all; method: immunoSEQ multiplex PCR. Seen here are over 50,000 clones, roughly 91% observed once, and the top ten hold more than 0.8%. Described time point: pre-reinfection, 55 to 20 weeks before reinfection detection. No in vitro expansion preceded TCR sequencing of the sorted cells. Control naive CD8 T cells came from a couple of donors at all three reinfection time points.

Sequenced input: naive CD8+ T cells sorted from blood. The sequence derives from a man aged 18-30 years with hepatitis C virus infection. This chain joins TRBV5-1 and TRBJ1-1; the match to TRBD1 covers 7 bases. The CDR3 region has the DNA TGCGCCAGCGGTCAGACAGGGAGTACTGAAGCTTTCTTT. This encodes CASGQTGSTEAFF.